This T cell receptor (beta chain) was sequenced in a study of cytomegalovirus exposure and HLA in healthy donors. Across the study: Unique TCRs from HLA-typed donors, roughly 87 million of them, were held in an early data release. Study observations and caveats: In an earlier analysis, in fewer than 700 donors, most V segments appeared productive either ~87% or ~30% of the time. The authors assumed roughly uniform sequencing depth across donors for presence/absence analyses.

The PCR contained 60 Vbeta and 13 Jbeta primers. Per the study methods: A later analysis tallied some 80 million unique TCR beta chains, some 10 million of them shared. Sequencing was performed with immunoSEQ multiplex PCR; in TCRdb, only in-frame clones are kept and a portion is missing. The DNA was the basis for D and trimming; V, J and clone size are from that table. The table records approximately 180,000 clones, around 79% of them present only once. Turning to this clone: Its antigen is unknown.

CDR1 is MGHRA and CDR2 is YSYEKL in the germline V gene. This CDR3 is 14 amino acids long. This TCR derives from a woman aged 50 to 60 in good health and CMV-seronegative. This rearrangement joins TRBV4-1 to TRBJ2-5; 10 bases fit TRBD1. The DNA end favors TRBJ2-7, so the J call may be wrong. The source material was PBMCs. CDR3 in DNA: TGCGCCAGCAGCTTCCGGGACAGGGGCTACGAGCAGTACTTC. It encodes CASSFRDRGYEQYF.